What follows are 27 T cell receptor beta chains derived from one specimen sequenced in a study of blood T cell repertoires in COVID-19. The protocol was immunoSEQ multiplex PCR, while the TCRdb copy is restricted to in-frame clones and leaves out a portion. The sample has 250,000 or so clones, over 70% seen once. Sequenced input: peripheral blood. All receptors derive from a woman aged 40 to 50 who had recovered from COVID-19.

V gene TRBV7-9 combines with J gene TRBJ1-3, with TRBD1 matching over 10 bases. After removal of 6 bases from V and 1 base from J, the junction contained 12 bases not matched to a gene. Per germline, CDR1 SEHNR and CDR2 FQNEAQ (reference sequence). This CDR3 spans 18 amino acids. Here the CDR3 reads CASSLRDGTGDSGNTIYF. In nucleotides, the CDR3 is TGTGCCAGCAGTTTAAGGGACGGGACAGGGGATTCTGGAAACACCATATATTTT.

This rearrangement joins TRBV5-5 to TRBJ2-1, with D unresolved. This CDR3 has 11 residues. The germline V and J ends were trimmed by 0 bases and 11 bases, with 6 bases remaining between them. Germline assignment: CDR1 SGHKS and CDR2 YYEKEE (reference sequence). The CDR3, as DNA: TGTGCCAGCAGCTTGGGGCGGAAGCAGTTCTTC. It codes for CASSLGRKQFF.

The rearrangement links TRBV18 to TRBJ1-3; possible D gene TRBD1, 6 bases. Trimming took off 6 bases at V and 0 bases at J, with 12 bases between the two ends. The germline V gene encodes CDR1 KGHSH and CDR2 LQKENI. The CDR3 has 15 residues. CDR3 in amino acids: CASSDRPSSGNTIYF. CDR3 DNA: TGTGCCAGCTCGGACAGACCATCCTCTGGAAACACCATATATTTT.

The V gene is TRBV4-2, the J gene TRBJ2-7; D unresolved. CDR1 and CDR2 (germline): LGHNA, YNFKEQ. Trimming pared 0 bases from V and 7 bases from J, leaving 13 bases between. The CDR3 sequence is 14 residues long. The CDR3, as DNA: TGTGCCAGCAGCCAAGAACCTGGATGGAGAGAGCAGTACTTC. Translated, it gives CASSQEPGWREQYF.

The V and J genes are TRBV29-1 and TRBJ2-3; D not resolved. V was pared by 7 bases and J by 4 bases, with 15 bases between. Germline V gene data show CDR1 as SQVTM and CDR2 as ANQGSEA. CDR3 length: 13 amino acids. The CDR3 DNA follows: TGCAGCGCCGCAGGCGCCGGTGCAGATACGCAGTATTTT. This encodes CSAAGAGADTQYF.

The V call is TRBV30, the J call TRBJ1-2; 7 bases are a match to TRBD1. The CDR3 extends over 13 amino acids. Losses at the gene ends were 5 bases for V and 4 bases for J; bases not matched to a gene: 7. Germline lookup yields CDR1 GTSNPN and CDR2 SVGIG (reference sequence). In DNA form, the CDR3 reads TGTGCCTGGGTAGGGGGCCTGGGCTATGGCTACACCTTC. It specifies CAWVGGLGYGYTF. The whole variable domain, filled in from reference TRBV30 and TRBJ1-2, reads SQTIHQWPATLVQPVGSPLSLECTVEGTSNPNLYWYRQAAGRGLQLLFYSVGIGQISSEVPQNLSASRPQDRQFILSSKKLLLSDSGFYLCAWVGGLGYGYTFGSGTRLTVV.

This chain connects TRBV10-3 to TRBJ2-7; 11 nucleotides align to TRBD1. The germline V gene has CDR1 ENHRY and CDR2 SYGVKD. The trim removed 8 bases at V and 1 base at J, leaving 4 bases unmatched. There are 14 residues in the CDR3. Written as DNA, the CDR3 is TGTGCCATCGGGGACAGGGGGGGTTCCTACGAGCAGTACTTC. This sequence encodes CAIGDRGGSYEQYF.

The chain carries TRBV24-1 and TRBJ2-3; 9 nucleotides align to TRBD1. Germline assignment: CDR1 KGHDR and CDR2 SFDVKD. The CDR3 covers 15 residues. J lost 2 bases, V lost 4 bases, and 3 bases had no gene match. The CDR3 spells CATSEGQGYTDTQYF. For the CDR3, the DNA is TGTGCCACCAGTGAGGGACAGGGCTACACAGATACGCAGTATTTT.

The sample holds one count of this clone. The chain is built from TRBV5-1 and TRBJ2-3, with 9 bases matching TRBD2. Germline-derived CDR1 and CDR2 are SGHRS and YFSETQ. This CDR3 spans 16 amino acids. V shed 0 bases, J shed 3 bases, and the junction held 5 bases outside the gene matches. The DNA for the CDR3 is TGCGCCAGCAGCTTGGCAACTAGCGGGCTAACAGATACGCAGTATTTT. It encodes CASSLATSGLTDTQYF.

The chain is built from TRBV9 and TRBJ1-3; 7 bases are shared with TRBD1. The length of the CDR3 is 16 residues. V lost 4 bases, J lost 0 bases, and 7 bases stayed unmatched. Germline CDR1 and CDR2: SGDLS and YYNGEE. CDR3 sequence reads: CASSFGQANSGNTIYF. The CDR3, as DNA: TGTGCCAGCAGCTTTGGACAGGCTAACTCTGGAAACACCATATATTTT.

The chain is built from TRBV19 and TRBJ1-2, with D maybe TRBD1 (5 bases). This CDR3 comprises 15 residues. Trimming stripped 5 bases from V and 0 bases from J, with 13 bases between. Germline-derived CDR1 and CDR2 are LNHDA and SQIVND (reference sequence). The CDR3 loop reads CASSPGHLANYGYTF. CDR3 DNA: TGTGCCAGTAGTCCTGGACATTTAGCTAACTATGGCTACACCTTC. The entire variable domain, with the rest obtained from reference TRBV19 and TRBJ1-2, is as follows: DGGITQSPKYLFRKEGQNVTLSCEQNLNHDAMYWYRQDPGQGLRLIYYSQIVNDFQKGDIAEGYSVSREKKESFPLTVTSAQKNPTAFYLCASSPGHLANYGYTFGSGTRLTVV.

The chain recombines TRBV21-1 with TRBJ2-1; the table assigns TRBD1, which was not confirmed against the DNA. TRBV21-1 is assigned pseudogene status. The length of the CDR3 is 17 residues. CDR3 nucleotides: TGTGCCAGCAGCAAACGCGACCAGGGGCGAGGGGACAATGAGCAGTTCTTC. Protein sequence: CASSKRDQGRGDNEQFF.

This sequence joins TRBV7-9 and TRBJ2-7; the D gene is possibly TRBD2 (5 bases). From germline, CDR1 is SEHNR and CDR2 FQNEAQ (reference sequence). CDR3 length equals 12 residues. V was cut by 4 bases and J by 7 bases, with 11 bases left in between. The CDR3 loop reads CASSSGGREQYF. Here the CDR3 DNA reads TGTGCCAGCAGCTCAGGAGGCAGGGAGCAGTACTTC.

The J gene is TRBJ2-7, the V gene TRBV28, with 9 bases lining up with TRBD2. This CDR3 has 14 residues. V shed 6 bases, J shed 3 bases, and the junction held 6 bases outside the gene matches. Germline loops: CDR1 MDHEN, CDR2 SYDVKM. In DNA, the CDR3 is TGTGCCAGCAGGCCTAGCGGGGTGGGCTACGAGCAGTACTTC. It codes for CASRPSGVGYEQYF.

The DNA for the CDR3 is TGTGCCAGCAGTTTGGGCAGGGGCAATGAGCAGTTCTTC. Its protein is CASSLGRGNEQFF. The chain is built from TRBV27 and TRBJ2-1; a possible D gene is TRBD1 (6 bases). This CDR3 comprises 13 residues. Germline CDR1 reads MNHEY; CDR2 reads SMNVEV (reference sequence). The V end lost 3 bases, the J end lost 6 bases, and 9 bases lay between the germline ends.

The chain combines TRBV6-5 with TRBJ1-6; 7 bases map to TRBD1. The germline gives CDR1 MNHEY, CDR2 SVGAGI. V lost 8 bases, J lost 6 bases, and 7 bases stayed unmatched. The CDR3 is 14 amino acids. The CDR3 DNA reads TGTGCCAGCCGAACAGGGGTAGTTAATTCACCCCTCCACTTT. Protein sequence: CASRTGVVNSPLHF.

CDR3 sequence (DNA): TGCGCCAGCAGCATAGGACAGGGCCCCTACGAGCAGTACTTC. Translation: CASSIGQGPYEQYF. V and J are TRBV5-1 and TRBJ2-7, with 8 bases that match TRBD1. Germline trimming cut 4 bases from V and 2 bases from J; bases unmatched to any gene: 5. The CDR3 is made up of 14 amino acids. Looked up from germline, CDR1 is SGHRS and CDR2 is YFSETQ.

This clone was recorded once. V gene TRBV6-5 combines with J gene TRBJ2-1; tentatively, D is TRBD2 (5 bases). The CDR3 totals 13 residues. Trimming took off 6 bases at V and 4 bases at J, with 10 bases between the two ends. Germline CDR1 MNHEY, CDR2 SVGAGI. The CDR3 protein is CASSPTGYNEQFF. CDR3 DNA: TGTGCCAGCAGCCCCACGGGGTACAATGAGCAGTTCTTC.

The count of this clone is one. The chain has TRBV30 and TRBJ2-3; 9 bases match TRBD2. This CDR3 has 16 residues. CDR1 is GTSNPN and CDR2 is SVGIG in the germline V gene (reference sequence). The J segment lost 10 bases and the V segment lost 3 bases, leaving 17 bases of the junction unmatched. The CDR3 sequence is CAWRALGSGGPWSQYF. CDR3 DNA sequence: TGTGCCTGGAGGGCCTTGGGGAGCGGGGGGCCCTGGTCGCAGTATTTT. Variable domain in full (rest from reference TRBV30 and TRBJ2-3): SQTIHQWPATLVQPVGSPLSLECTVEGTSNPNLYWYRQAAGRGLQLLFYSVGIGQISSEVPQNLSASRPQDRQFILSSKKLLLSDSGFYLCAWRALGSGGPWSQYFGPGTRLTVL.

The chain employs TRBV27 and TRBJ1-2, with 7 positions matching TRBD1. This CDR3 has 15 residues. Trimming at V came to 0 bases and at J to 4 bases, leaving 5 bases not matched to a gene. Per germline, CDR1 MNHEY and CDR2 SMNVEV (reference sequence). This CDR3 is CASSLSKGGGYGYTF. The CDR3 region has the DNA TGTGCCAGCAGTTTATCTAAAGGGGGCGGCTATGGCTACACCTTC.

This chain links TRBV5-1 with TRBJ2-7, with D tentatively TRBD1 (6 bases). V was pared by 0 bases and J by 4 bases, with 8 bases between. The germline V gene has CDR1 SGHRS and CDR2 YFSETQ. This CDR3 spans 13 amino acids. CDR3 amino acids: CASSLDRVYEQYF. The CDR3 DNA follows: TGCGCCAGCAGCTTGGACAGGGTTTACGAGCAGTACTTC.

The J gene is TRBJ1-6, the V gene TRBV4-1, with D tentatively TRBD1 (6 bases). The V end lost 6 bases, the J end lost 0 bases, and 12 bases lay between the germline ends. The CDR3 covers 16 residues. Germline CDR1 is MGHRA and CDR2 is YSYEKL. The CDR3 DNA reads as TGCGCCAGCAGGGTCACAGGGAGCTCCTATAATTCACCCCTCCACTTT. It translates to CASRVTGSSYNSPLHF.

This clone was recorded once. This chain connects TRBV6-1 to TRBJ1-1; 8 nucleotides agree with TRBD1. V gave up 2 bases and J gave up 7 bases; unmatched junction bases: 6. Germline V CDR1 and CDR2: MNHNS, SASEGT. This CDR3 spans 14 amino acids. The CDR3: CASSERDRRGEAFF. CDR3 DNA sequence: TGTGCCAGCAGTGAAAGGGACAGGAGGGGTGAAGCTTTCTTT.

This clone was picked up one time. In DNA, the CDR3 is TGTGCCAGCAGATCCAGGGAGGCGCTTGGCTACACCTTC. This sequence encodes CASRSREALGYTF. The chain is built from TRBV27 and TRBJ1-2; D perhaps matches TRBD1 (5 bases). Trimming removed 6 bases from V and 7 bases from J, with 15 bases in between. The CDR3 has 13 residues. The germline gives CDR1 MNHEY, CDR2 SMNVEV (reference sequence).

The CDR3 DNA reads as TGTGCCATCAGGGGCGGACTAGCGGGGGAGCAGTACTTC. Translating gives CAIRGGLAGEQYF. The chain uses TRBV10-3 and TRBJ2-7; 12 bases map to TRBD2. The CDR3 is made up of 13 amino acids. CDR1 and CDR2 from the germline V gene are ENHRY and SYGVKD. V lost 6 bases to trimming and J lost 7 bases; unmatched junction nucleotides: 4.

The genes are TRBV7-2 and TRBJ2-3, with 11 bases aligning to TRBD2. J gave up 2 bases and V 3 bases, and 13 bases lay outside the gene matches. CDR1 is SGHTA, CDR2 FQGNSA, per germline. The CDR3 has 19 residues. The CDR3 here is CASSLSLAGGFRATDTQYF. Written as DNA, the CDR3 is TGTGCCAGCAGCTTGAGTCTAGCGGGGGGATTTCGGGCCACAGATACGCAGTATTTT.

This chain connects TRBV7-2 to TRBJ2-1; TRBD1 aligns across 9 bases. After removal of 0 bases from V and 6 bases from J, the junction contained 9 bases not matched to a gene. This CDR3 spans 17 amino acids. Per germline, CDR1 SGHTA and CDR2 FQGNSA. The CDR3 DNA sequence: TGTGCCAGCAGCTTAGCGTACGACAGGGGGAAGGGCAATGAGCAGTTCTTC. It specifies CASSLAYDRGKGNEQFF. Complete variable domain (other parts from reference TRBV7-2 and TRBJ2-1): GAGVSQSPSNKVTEKGKDVELRCDPISGHTALYWYRQSLGQGLEFLIYFQGNSAPDKSGLPSDRFSAERTGGSVSTLTIQRTQQEDSAVYLCASSLAYDRGKGNEQFFGPGTRLTVL.